This TCR beta chain derives from a study of T cell changes during pregnancy in multiple sclerosis. In germline, CDR1 is KGHSH, CDR2 LQKENI. The length of the CDR3 is 14 residues. With V trimmed by 2 bases and J by 7 bases, 5 bases remained unmatched. Repertoires were generated with immunoSEQ multiplex PCR, while TCRdb's copy carries only in-frame clones and drops some. The data contain 64,000 or so clones, approximately 90% of them singletons. The material was peripheral blood, obtained in the first trimester of pregnancy. The chain couples TRBV18 to TRBJ2-1; TRBD2 matches 7 bases. The receptor comes from a female donor with multiple sclerosis, enrolled in a pregnancy study. Here the CDR3 reads CASSPEAGVNEQFF. The CDR3 DNA reads TGTGCCAGCTCACCAGAGGCGGGAGTGAATGAGCAGTTCTTC.